This T cell receptor (beta chain) was recorded in a study of blood T cell repertoires in COVID-19. Study context: COVID-19 samples collected from the United States, Italy and Spain covered acute and convalescent phases. PBMCs, B-cell-depleted T cells, or T cells were the source of the cDNA or gDNA that made up the material.

Original processing notes: Quantification of nucleated cells was approximated via reference gene primer amplification. Only in-frame clones appear in the TCRdb table, and some are missing; sequencing was by immunoSEQ multiplex PCR. From that table come the V and J calls and clone size; the DNA was used to work out D and trimming. The sample contains roughly 140,000 clones, 60% to 85% of which appear only once. Germline values: CDR1 KGHSH, CDR2 LQKENI. Between the trimmed V and J ends, which lost 2 bases and 7 bases, there was a span of 6 bases. The CDR3 runs 12 residues. This clone was seen a handful of times.

The receptor was derived from a man aged 50-59 years with active or convalescent COVID-19. V is TRBV18 and J is TRBJ2-1; D gene uncertain. Sequencing was performed on peripheral blood. CDR3 region: CASSPYGNEQFF. CDR3 bases: TGTGCCAGCTCACCATACGGTAATGAGCAGTTCTTC.